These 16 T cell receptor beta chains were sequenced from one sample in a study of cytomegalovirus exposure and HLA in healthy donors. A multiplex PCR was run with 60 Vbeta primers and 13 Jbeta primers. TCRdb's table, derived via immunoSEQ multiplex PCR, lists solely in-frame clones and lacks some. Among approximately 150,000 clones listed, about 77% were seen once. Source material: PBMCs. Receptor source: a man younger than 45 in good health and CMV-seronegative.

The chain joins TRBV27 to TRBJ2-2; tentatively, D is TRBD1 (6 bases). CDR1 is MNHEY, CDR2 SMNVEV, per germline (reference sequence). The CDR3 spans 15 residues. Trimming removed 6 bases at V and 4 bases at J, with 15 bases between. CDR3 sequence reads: CASSNRASGTGELFF. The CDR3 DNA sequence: TGTGCCAGCAGCAACAGGGCGTCTGGCACCGGGGAGCTGTTTTTT.

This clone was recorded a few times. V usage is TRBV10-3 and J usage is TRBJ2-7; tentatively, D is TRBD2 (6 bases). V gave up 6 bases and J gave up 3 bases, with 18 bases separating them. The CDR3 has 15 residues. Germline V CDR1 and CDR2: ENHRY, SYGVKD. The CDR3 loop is CAIRAPVEGFYEQYF. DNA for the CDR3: TGTGCCATCAGGGCCCCCGTGGAGGGATTCTACGAGCAGTACTTC.

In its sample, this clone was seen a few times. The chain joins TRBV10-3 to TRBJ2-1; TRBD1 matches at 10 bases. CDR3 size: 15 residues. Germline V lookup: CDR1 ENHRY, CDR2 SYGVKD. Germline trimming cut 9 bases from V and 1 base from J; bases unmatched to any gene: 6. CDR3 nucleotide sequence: TGTGCCATTCGTGGACAGGGGGATTCCTACAATGAGCAGTTCTTC. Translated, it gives CAIRGQGDSYNEQFF.

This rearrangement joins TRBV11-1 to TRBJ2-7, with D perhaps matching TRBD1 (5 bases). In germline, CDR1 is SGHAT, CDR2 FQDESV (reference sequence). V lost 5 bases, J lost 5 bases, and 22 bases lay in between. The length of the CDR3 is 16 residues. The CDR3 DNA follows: TGTGCCAGCAGCCCCTGGGCCACGACAGCACCCCACGAGCAGTACTTC. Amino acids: CASSPWATTAPHEQYF.

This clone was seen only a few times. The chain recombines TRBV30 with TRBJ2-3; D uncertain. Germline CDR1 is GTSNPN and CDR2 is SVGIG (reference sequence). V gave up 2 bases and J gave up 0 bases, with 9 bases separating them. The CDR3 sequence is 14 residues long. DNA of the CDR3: TGTGCCTGGAGTCTCACGGGTAGCACAGATACGCAGTATTTT. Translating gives CAWSLTGSTDTQYF.

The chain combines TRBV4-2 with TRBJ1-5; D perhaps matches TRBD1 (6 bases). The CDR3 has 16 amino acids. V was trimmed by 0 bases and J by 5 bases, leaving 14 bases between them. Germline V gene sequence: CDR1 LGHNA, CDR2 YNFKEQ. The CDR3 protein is CASSQEGGRIDQPQHF. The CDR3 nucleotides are TGTGCCAGCAGCCAAGAGGGGGGGCGGATTGATCAGCCCCAGCATTTT.

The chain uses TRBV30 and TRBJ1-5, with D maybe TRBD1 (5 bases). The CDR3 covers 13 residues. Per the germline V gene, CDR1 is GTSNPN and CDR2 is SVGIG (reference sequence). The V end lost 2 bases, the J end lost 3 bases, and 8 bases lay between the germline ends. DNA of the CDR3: TGTGCCTGGAGTTTGACAGACAATCAGCCCCAGCATTTT. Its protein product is CAWSLTDNQPQHF.

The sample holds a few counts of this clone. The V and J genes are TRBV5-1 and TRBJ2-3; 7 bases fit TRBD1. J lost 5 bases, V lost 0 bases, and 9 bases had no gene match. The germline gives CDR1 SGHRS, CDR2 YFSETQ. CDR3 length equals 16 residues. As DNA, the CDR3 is TGCGCCAGCAGCTTGGGGACACAGGGGCGAGGAGATACGCAGTATTTT. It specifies CASSLGTQGRGDTQYF.

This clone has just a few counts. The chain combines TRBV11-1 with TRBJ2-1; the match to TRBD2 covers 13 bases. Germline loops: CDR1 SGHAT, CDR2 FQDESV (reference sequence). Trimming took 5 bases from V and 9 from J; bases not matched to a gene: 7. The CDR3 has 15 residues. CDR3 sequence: CASSLGLAGVIEQFF. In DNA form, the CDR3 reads TGTGCCAGCAGCCTAGGACTAGCGGGAGTGATTGAGCAGTTCTTC.

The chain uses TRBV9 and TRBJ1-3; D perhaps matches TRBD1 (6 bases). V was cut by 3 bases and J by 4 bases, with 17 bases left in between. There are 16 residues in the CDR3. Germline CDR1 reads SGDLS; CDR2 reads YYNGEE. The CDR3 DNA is TGTGCCAGCAGCGAGGGCGGGGGCTTGCGGGGAAACACCATATATTTT. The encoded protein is CASSEGGGLRGNTIYF.

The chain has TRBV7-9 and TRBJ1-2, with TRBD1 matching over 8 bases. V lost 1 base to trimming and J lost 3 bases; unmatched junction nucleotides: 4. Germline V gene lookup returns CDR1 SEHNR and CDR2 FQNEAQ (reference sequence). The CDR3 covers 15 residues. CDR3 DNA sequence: TGTGCCAGCAGCTTAGGACAGGGGCTTGACTATGGCTACACCTTC. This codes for CASSLGQGLDYGYTF.

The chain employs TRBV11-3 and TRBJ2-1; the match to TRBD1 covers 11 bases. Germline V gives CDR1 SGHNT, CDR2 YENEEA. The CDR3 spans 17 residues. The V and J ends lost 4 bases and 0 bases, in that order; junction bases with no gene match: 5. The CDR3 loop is CASSSGQGASSYNEQFF. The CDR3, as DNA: TGTGCCAGCAGCTCCGGACAGGGGGCAAGCTCCTACAATGAGCAGTTCTTC.

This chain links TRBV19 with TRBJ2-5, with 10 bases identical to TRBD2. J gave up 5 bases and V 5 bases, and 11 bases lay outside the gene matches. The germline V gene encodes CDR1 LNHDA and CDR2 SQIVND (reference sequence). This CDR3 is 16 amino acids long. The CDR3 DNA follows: TGTGCCAGTAGTCTCCCTAAGCGGGGGGGCTTGGAGACCCAGTACTTC. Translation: CASSLPKRGGLETQYF.

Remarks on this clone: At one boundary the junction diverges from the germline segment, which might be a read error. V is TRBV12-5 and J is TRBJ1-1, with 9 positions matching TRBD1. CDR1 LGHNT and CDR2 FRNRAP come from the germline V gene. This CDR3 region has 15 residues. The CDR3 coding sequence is TGTGCTAGTGGTTCGACTGGGACAGGGAACACTGAAGCTTCCTTT. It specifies CASGSTGTGNTEASF. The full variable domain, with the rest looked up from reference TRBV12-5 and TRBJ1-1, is DARVTQTPRHKVTEMGQEVTMRCQPILGHNTVFWYRQTMMQGLELLAYFRNRAPLDDSGMPKDRFSAEMPDATLATLKIQPSEPRDSAVYFCASGSTGTGNTEASFGQGTRLTVV.

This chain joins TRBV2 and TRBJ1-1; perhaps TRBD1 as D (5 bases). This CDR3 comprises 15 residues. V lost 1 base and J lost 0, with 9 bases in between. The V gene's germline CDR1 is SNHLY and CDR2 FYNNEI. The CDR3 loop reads CASSEGWGMNTEAFF. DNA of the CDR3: TGTGCCAGCAGTGAAGGTTGGGGCATGAACACTGAAGCTTTCTTT.

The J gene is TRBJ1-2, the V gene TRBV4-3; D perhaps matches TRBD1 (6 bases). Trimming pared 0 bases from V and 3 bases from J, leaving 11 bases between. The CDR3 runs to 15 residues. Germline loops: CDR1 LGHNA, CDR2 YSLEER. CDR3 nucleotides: TGCGCCAGCAGCCAAGAATGGGGGGGGCACTATGGCTACACCTTC. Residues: CASSQEWGGHYGYTF.